This TCR beta chain was sequenced during a study of shared clonotypes between healthy human individuals. Study-level findings and limits: It was anticipated that sequencing depth would influence how many clonotypes donors shared. Specimens sampled were limited to blood, with tissue repertoires likely differing.

V was trimmed by 7 bases and J by 2 bases, leaving 24 bases between them. The CDR3 is made up of 19 amino acids. Germline V gene lookup returns CDR1 SEHNR and CDR2 FQNEAQ (reference sequence). For this clone: What it binds is not known.

Assay runs were performed at deep level. Around 300 ng DNA, about 30,000 T cell genomes, went into unsorted PBMC replicate PCRs. Data came from immunoSEQ multiplex PCR; TCRdb stores just in-frame clones and leaves some out. The table shows some 510,000 clones, with roughly 78% occurring only once. The chain joins TRBV7-9 to TRBJ2-6; D remains ambiguous. Source material: PBMCs. This receptor was identified in a woman in her thirties or forties in good health. Some clones in this sample may be carry-over from other donors' samples. The CDR3 bases are TGTGCCAGCAAACCACCATCCATCTCATCGGAAACTGGGGCCAACGTCCTGACTTTC. Encoded protein: CASKPPSISSETGANVLTF.